Following are 32 T cell receptor beta chains from one sample sequenced in a study of T cells after yellow fever vaccination. TCRdb passed the 5' RACE reads through MiXCR, listing each CDR3 protein once. The sample yields approximately 130,000 distinct CDR3 sequences, 15% seen once. Sequencing used CD8+ T cells sorted from PBMCs, obtained 5 days after the yellow fever booster vaccination. These receptors all stem from a man between 18 and 35 years old who received the YFV17D yellow fever vaccine.

V is TRBV6-6 and J is TRBJ2-3; the match to TRBD2 covers 9 bases. Germline CDR1 MNHNY, CDR2 SVGAGI (reference sequence). Trimming removed 4 bases from V and 3 bases from J; junction bases left unmatched: 5. This CDR3 is built from 15 residues. The CDR3: CASSLGLAVTDTQYF. The CDR3 nucleotides are TGTGCCAGCAGTTTGGGACTAGCAGTTACAGATACGCAGTATTTT.

The V call is TRBV7-9, the J call TRBJ2-3; 8 bases are a match to TRBD1. This CDR3 contains 16 residues. The germline V gene encodes CDR1 SEHNR and CDR2 FQNEAQ (reference sequence). The ends lost 5 bases at V and 5 bases at J; junction bases unmatched: 12. The CDR3, as DNA: TGTGCCAGCAGCCCGGTAGGACAGGGTGATCAAGATACGCAGTATTTT. It translates to CASSPVGQGDQDTQYF.

This clonotype occurred a few times. V gene TRBV5-4 combines with J gene TRBJ2-5, with D perhaps assigned TRBD1 or TRBD2 (5 bases each). Germline CDR1 is SGHNT and CDR2 is YYREEE (reference sequence). The germline V and J ends were trimmed by 10 bases and 2 bases, with 12 bases remaining between them. The CDR3 consists of 12 residues. CDR3 in DNA: TGTGCCTTCGGGACGGAGCAAGAGACCCAGTACTTC. Translation gives CAFGTEQETQYF.

The chain joins TRBV6-2 or TRBV6-3 to TRBJ1-2, with 10 bases that match TRBD1. With 0 bases clipped from V and 8 bases from J, the junction kept 9 bases outside the gene matches. Germline lookup yields CDR1 MNHEY and CDR2 SVGEGT. This CDR3 contains 16 residues. The DNA of the CDR3 is TGTGCCAGCAGTTACTCCCGGGACAGGGGCTCCTACGGCTACACCTTC. It specifies CASSYSRDRGSYGYTF.

The J gene is TRBJ1-5, the V gene TRBV24-1; D unclear. Trimming removed 3 bases from V and 1 base from J, with 6 bases in between. This CDR3 region has 14 residues. Germline V lookup: CDR1 KGHDR, CDR2 SFDVKD. CDR3 residues: CATSDVDSNQPQHF. DNA for the CDR3: TGTGCCACCAGTGATGTGGACAGCAATCAGCCCCAGCATTTT.

This clonotype was seen only a few times. The chain uses TRBV4-2 and TRBJ1-1, with D hard to call. The CDR3 runs to 12 residues. CDR1 and CDR2 (germline): LGHNA, YNFKEQ. V lost 2 bases, J lost 6 bases, and 7 bases lay in between. The CDR3 nucleotides are TGTGCCAGCAGCCAAAGTCGCGCTGAAGCTTTCTTT. Protein product: CASSQSRAEAFF.

The chain employs TRBV4-2 and TRBJ1-1, with a weak D call TRBD1 (5 bases). Germline loops: CDR1 LGHNA, CDR2 YNFKEQ. The CDR3 covers 17 residues. Trimming took 1 base from V and 7 from J, leaving 22 bases between them. CDR3 region: CASSQVGEGANPFEAFF. The CDR3 DNA reads TGTGCCAGCAGCCAAGTGGGAGAAGGGGCTAATCCTTTTGAAGCTTTCTTT.

The table lists this clonotype with a few counts. The genes are TRBV7-8 and TRBJ2-3, with D uncertain. Trimming removed 5 bases from V and 0 bases from J, with 15 bases in between. The germline V gene has CDR1 SGHVS and CDR2 FQNEAQ. This CDR3 is 16 amino acids long. The CDR3 nucleotides are TGTGCCAGCAGCCAAGATCCGGTGGGGAGCACAGATACGCAGTATTTT. Translating it yields CASSQDPVGSTDTQYF.

The chain links TRBV19 to TRBJ2-7; TRBD2 matches at 8 bases. J gave up 3 bases and V 3 bases, and 10 bases lay outside the gene matches. The germline V gene encodes CDR1 LNHDA and CDR2 SQIVND (reference sequence). This CDR3 comprises 16 residues. The CDR3 spells CASSISGGSGIYEQYV. The CDR3 bases are TGTGCCAGTAGTATTTCGGGAGGGTCAGGGATCTACGAGCAGTACGTC.

This rearrangement joins TRBV12-3 or TRBV12-4 to TRBJ2-7; 12 bases fit TRBD2. The CDR3 length is 17 residues. V lost 1 base and J lost 5; bases outside the gene matches: 9. The DNA of the CDR3 is TGTGCCAGCAGTTTAGACGCTAGCGGGGGGGCAGTCCACGAGCAGTACTTC. It codes for CASSLDASGGAVHEQYF.

The V gene is TRBV5-1, the J gene TRBJ2-7, with 9 bases fitting TRBD1. The V gene end was trimmed by 4 bases and the J gene end by 5 bases; junction bases not matched to a gene: 13. This CDR3 contains 16 residues. Germline CDR1 reads SGHRS; CDR2 reads YFSETQ. CDR3 sequence: CASSNRGRISVDEQYF. DNA of the CDR3: TGCGCCAGCAGCAACAGGGGGCGCATCAGTGTGGACGAGCAGTACTTC.

This chain joins TRBV7-9 and TRBJ2-3, with D hard to call. Germline loops: CDR1 SEHNR, CDR2 FQNEAQ (reference sequence). The CDR3 consists of 14 residues. V was trimmed by 3 bases and J by 0 bases, leaving 7 bases between them. This CDR3 reads CASSFTPSTDTQYF. CDR3 sequence (DNA): TGTGCCAGCAGCTTCACGCCTAGCACAGATACGCAGTATTTT. Full variable domain (rest looked up from reference TRBV7-9 and TRBJ2-3): DTGVSQNPRHKITKRGQNVTFRCDPISEHNRLYWYRQTLGQGPEFLTYFQNEAQLEKSRLLSDRFSAERPKGSFSTLEIQRTEQGDSAMYLCASSFTPSTDTQYFGPGTRLTVL.

The table lists this clonotype with a few counts. The chain has TRBV5-1 and TRBJ2-5; 7 bases match TRBD2. The J segment lost 5 bases and the V segment lost 3 bases, leaving 10 bases of the junction unmatched. This CDR3 has 15 amino acids. Germline values: CDR1 SGHRS, CDR2 YFSETQ. CDR3 DNA: TGCGCCAGCAGCTACCGGGACGGGAGGAGGGAGACCCAGTACTTC. It translates to CASSYRDGRRETQYF.

As DNA, the CDR3 is TGTGCCTGCCTGGGGTACGGGTTGGAGACCCAGTACTTC. Its protein is CACLGYGLETQYF. The chain combines TRBV30 with TRBJ2-5; unclear D gene. V was pared by 6 bases and J by 5 bases, with 16 bases between. CDR1 is GTSNPN, CDR2 SVGIG, per germline (reference sequence). The CDR3 runs to 13 residues.

V usage is TRBV6-2 or TRBV6-3 and J usage is TRBJ2-7; the D is unclear. The CDR3 extends over 13 amino acids. Germline CDR1 reads MNHEY; CDR2 reads SVGEGT. Between the trimmed V and J ends, which lost 8 bases and 4 bases, there was a span of 15 bases. The DNA for the CDR3 is TGTGCCAGCTGCTCTCCTGTGGGGTACGAGCAGTACGTC. It encodes CASCSPVGYEQYV.

There are a few counts of this clonotype. J is TRBJ1-1 and V is TRBV4-2; D is uncertain. The CDR3 covers 17 residues. The germline V gene encodes CDR1 LGHNA and CDR2 YNFKEQ. V lost 4 bases, J lost 3 bases, and 21 bases lay in between. The CDR3 DNA is TGTGCCAGCAGCCCGGACCCCTACGGCGGCGGGGACACTGAAGCTTTCTTT. Protein sequence: CASSPDPYGGGDTEAFF.

This clonotype is classed as medium-sized. J is TRBJ2-5 and V is TRBV24-1; D gene unclear. The CDR3 consists of 15 residues. V was trimmed by 1 base and J by 3 bases, leaving 11 bases between them. Germline CDR1 reads KGHDR; CDR2 reads SFDVKD. For the CDR3, the DNA is TGTGCCACCAGTGATTTACAAGGTGCCGAAGAGACCCAGTACTTC. This translates into CATSDLQGAEETQYF.

The V and J genes are TRBV4-1 and TRBJ2-5, with 11 bases fitting TRBD2. The CDR3 contains 16 residues. Germline V gene sequence: CDR1 MGHRA, CDR2 YSYEKL. V trimming: 1 base; J trimming: 5 bases; junction bases outside the gene matches: 6. CDR3 DNA: TGCGCCAGCAGCCAAGGGTCTAGCGGGGGGCCGGAGACCCAGTACTTC. Translation: CASSQGSSGGPETQYF.

This clonotype showed up many times. The genes are TRBV24-1 and TRBJ1-6, with 9 bases that match TRBD1. Germline V CDR1 and CDR2: KGHDR, SFDVKD. The CDR3 length is 17 residues. Germline trimming cut 6 bases from V and 0 bases from J; bases unmatched to any gene: 5. The CDR3 nucleotides are TGTGCCACCAGTCGGACAGGGGATATCTCCTATAATTCACCCCTCCACTTT. Translation gives CATSRTGDISYNSPLHF.

This chain connects TRBV7-2 to TRBJ2-2; D is possibly TRBD2 (6 bases). Trimming took 1 base from V and 3 from J, leaving 12 bases between them. CDR1 is SGHTA, CDR2 FQGNSA, per germline. The CDR3 contains 16 residues. CDR3 in DNA: TGTGCCAGCAGCTTAGATGCGGGGAGGCACACCGGGGAGCTGTTTTTT. Protein sequence: CASSLDAGRHTGELFF.

This clonotype was seen more than once but under ten times. The chain links TRBV7-9 to TRBJ2-2; 8 nucleotides align to TRBD1. J gave up 0 bases and V 3 bases, and 3 bases lay outside the gene matches. The CDR3 is 16 amino acids. CDR1 SEHNR and CDR2 FQNEAQ come from the germline V gene (reference sequence). The DNA for the CDR3 is TGTGCCAGCAGCTTGGACAGGGTCGCGAACACCGGGGAGCTGTTTTTT. It translates to CASSLDRVANTGELFF.

This clonotype was detected only once. The chain has TRBV27 and TRBJ2-7; TRBD1 matches at 7 bases. After removal of 2 bases from V and 1 base from J, the junction contained 5 bases not matched to a gene. CDR1 is MNHEY and CDR2 is SMNVEV in the germline V gene (reference sequence). This CDR3 is 15 amino acids long. The CDR3 sequence is CASSLRQGSSYEQYF. CDR3 in DNA: TGTGCCAGCAGTTTAAGACAGGGTTCGTCCTACGAGCAGTACTTC.

In this sample, this clonotype turned up a few times. The V and J genes are TRBV19 and TRBJ1-1; 11 nucleotides line up with TRBD1. Losses at the gene ends were 3 bases for V and 5 bases for J; bases not matched to a gene: 5. CDR3 length equals 15 residues. The germline V gene encodes CDR1 LNHDA and CDR2 SQIVND (reference sequence). The DNA of the CDR3 is TGTGCCAGTAGTATGTCCGGGACAGGGGGTACTGAAGCTTTCTTT. Translated, it gives CASSMSGTGGTEAFF. The full variable domain, rest sourced from reference TRBV19 and TRBJ1-1, is DGGITQSPKYLFRKEGQNVTLSCEQNLNHDAMYWYRQDPGQGLRLIYYSQIVNDFQKGDIAEGYSVSREKKESFPLTVTSAQKNPTAFYLCASSMSGTGGTEAFFGQGTRLTVV.

This clonotype has just a few counts. The chain uses TRBV7-2 and TRBJ2-1, with a possible D match to TRBD2 (5 bases). The CDR3 loop spans 16 amino acids. V gave up 5 bases and J gave up 4 bases, with 18 bases separating them. CDR1 and CDR2 (germline): SGHTA, FQGNSA. CDR3 loop: CASSPHVAGGYNEQFF. CDR3 sequence (DNA): TGTGCCAGCAGCCCCCACGTTGCGGGCGGGTACAATGAGCAGTTCTTC. The whole variable domain, filled in from reference TRBV7-2 and TRBJ2-1, reads GAGVSQSPSNKVTEKGKDVELRCDPISGHTALYWYRQSLGQGLEFLIYFQGNSAPDKSGLPSDRFSAERTGGSVSTLTIQRTQQEDSAVYLCASSPHVAGGYNEQFFGPGTRLTVL.

This clonotype was counted only a few times. The chain couples TRBV15 to TRBJ2-1; D unclear. The CDR3 sequence is 14 residues long. Germline V gene data show CDR1 as LNHNV and CDR2 as YYDKDF (reference sequence). Deletions cut 1 base from V and 7 bases from J, with 11 bases between. The CDR3 protein is CATSRVGERNEQFF. For the CDR3, the DNA is TGTGCCACCAGCAGAGTTGGAGAACGAAATGAGCAGTTCTTC.

In its sample, this clonotype was seen a few times. This sequence joins TRBV25-1 and TRBJ2-3; a weak D match, TRBD1 (7 bases). Germline V lookup: CDR1 MGHDK, CDR2 SYGVNS. Trimming removed 5 bases from V and 5 bases from J, with 11 bases in between. This CDR3 has 13 amino acids. The CDR3 DNA reads as TGTGCCAGCAGTCAGGGGGGCAAAGATACGCAGTATTTT. Protein product: CASSQGGKDTQYF.

In its sample, this clonotype was seen many times. The chain joins TRBV5-4 to TRBJ2-1; D might be TRBD2 (7 bases). CDR1 and CDR2 (germline): SGHNT, YYREEE (reference sequence). The CDR3 extends over 16 amino acids. Between the trimmed V and J ends, which lost 4 bases and 7 bases, there was a span of 21 bases. In DNA form, the CDR3 reads TGTGCCAGCAGCCCTGCTTTCGGGGGGCGGGAGAATGAGCAGTTCTTC. Amino acids: CASSPAFGGRENEQFF.

The V gene is TRBV7-3, the J gene TRBJ1-1, with a tentative D call TRBD1 (6 bases). The CDR3 has 15 amino acids. The ends were cut back, 3 bases at V and 4 bases at J, with 15 bases in the middle. The germline V gene encodes CDR1 SGHTA and CDR2 FQGTGA. CDR3 loop: CASSLNLGQVTEAFF. CDR3 sequence (DNA): TGTGCCAGCAGCTTGAATTTGGGACAAGTCACTGAAGCTTTCTTT.

This chain joins TRBV3-1 and TRBJ1-1, with 10 bases identical to TRBD1. CDR3 length: 13 amino acids. CDR1 and CDR2 from the germline V gene are LGHDT and YNNKEL (reference sequence). V was clipped by 4 bases and J by 6 bases; unmatched bases: 2. The CDR3 is CASSRGQGAEAFF. In nucleotides, the CDR3 is TGTGCCAGCAGCCGAGGACAGGGGGCTGAAGCTTTCTTT.

The chain links TRBV3-1 to TRBJ1-2; D unresolved. The length of the CDR3 is 13 residues. The V end was cut by 3 bases, the J end by 3 bases, with 8 bases between. CDR1 is LGHDT and CDR2 is YNNKEL in the germline V gene (reference sequence). CDR3 sequence (DNA): TGTGCCAGCAGCCAGGACGGTTACTATGGCTACACCTTC. Residues: CASSQDGYYGYTF.

This clonotype was seen a handful of times. The rearrangement joins TRBV20-1 to TRBJ1-5, with D hard to call. Germline lookup yields CDR1 DFQATT and CDR2 SNEGSKA (reference sequence). CDR3 length equals 14 residues. Trimming cost V 6 bases and J 0 bases, with 12 bases left between them. DNA for the CDR3: TGCAGTGCCCTAGGCGTATATAGCAATCAGCCCCAGCATTTT. As protein: CSALGVYSNQPQHF.

The sample holds one count of this clonotype. The V and J genes are TRBV12-3 or TRBV12-4 and TRBJ2-1; maybe TRBD1 (5 bases). The CDR3 is 15 residues long. Trimming left V 7 bases short and J 0 bases short, with 13 bases between. The DNA of the CDR3 is TGTGCCAGCAAAGCGACAGCTAGCTCCTACAATGAGCAGTTCTTC. Translation: CASKATASSYNEQFF.